These T cell receptor beta chains were read from a single sample in a study of blood T cell repertoires in COVID-19. Clones were sequenced by immunoSEQ multiplex PCR, and TCRdb holds only the in-frame ones, with some missing. Altogether 100,000 or so clones are present, 80% being singletons, with the ten largest covering over 15%. Sequencing was performed on peripheral blood. All receptors come from a human donor in a cohort sampled during active COVID-19. CDR3s include the opening cysteine and the closing phenylalanine or tryptophan. A D gene is named only where the DNA matches it firmly. Clone sizes are given selectively: once, few, many, or a class where the clone is expanded.

>TRBJ2-5|TRBD1|-|TRBV6-5
CASSTTGGGETQYF
TGTGCCAGCAGTACCACAGGGGGCGGGGAGACCCAGTACTTC
>TRBJ1-2|-|-|TRBV7-7
CASSLPATTNTNNYGYTF
TGTGCCAGCAGCCTCCCAGCTACTACAAACACAAATAACTATGGCTACACCTTC
>TRBJ1-2|-|-|TRBV10-3
CAISETGSTRIYGYTF
TGTGCCATCAGTGAGACAGGGTCGACCCGGATCTATGGCTACACCTTC
>TRBJ1-4|TRBD1|-|TRBV6-6
CASSYSEDRELFF
TGTGCCAGCAGTTATTCAGAGGACAGGGAACTGTTTTTT
>TRBJ1-5|TRBD1|-|TRBV30
CAWRGQGGQPQHF
TGTGCCTGGAGGGGACAGGGCGGGCAGCCCCAGCATTTT
>TRBJ1-5|-|-|TRBV7-2
CASSLGPGAGNQPQHF
TGTGCCAGCAGCTTAGGCCCGGGAGCGGGCAATCAGCCCCAGCATTTT
>TRBJ1-2|-|-|TRBV21-1
CASSKGTGTVF
TGTGCCAGCAGCAAAGGGACAGGGACTGTCTTC
>TRBJ1-2|TRBD1|-|TRBV14
CASSQAPGNRGSDYGYTF
TGTGCCAGCAGCCAAGCCCCCGGTAACAGGGGGTCGGACTATGGCTACACCTTC
>TRBJ1-1|-|-|TRBV3-1/TRBV3-2
CASSQSTEAFF
TGTGCCAGCAGCCAGAGTACTGAAGCTTTCTTT
>TRBJ1-1|-|-|TRBV11-1
CASSLNNPEAFF
TGTGCCAGCAGCTTAAATAATCCGGAAGCTTTCTTT
>TRBJ2-3|-|-|TRBV4-1
CASSQATRTASTDTQYF
TGCGCCAGCAGCCAAGCCACCCGGACTGCTAGCACAGATACGCAGTATTTT
>TRBJ2-7|TRBD2|-|TRBV19
CASSQGLAGVYEQYF
TGTGCCAGTAGTCAGGGACTAGCGGGAGTGTACGAGCAGTACTTC
>TRBJ1-2|TRBD1|few|TRBV11-2
CASSLDLSRRGDGYTF
TGTGCCAGCAGCTTAGATCTCTCCCGCAGGGGGGATGGCTACACCTTC
>TRBJ2-7|-|-|TRBV11-2
CASSLRSEQYF
TGTGCCAGCAGCTTACGGTCCGAGCAGTACTTC
>TRBJ2-7|TRBD1|-|TRBV27
CASSSYGTAYYEQYF
TGTGCCAGTAGCTCATACGGGACAGCCTACTACGAGCAGTACTTC
>TRBJ2-1|-|-|TRBV14
CASSQSGRRFDEQFF
TGTGCCAGCAGCCAATCTGGACGGAGGTTCGATGAGCAGTTCTTC
>TRBJ1-2|-|-|TRBV28
CASSSNYGYTF
TGTGCCAGCAGTTCAAACTATGGCTACACCTTC
>TRBJ2-1|TRBD2|-|TRBV5-1
CASRDLLAGLYNEQFF
TGCGCCAGCCGAGATCTGCTAGCGGGACTCTACAATGAGCAGTTCTTC
>TRBJ1-1|TRBD1|-|TRBV6-5
CASSYWTGGDEEAFF
TGTGCCAGCAGTTACTGGACAGGGGGGGACGAGGAAGCTTTCTTT
>TRBJ1-1|-|-|TRBV28
CASSQRQWNTEAFF
TGTGCCAGCAGTCAGAGACAGTGGAACACTGAAGCTTTCTTT
>TRBJ1-4|-|-|TRBV7-2
CASSPSRGREKLFF
TGTGCCAGCAGCCCTTCCAGGGGCCGGGAAAAACTGTTTTTT
>TRBJ1-5|TRBD1|-|TRBV25-1
CASSPGQGGNQPQHF
TGTGCCAGCAGTCCGGGACAGGGGGGAAATCAGCCCCAGCATTTT
>TRBJ2-1|TRBD2|-|TRBV18
CASSRGTSTNNEQFF
TGTGCCAGCTCACGCGGGACTAGCACCAACAATGAGCAGTTCTTC
>TRBJ1-3|-|once|TRBV2
CASSPMDRAGNTIYF
TGTGCCAGCAGTCCAATGGACAGAGCTGGAAACACCATATATTTT
>TRBJ1-2|-|-|TRBV28
CASSLSPRGGYTF
TGTGCCAGCAGTTTATCCCCGCGGGGGGGCTACACCTTC
>TRBJ1-6|-|-|TRBV2
CASGEVQDSPLHF
TGTGCCAGCGGGGAGGTGCAGGATTCACCCCTCCACTTT
>TRBJ2-3|TRBD2|-|TRBV28
CASSPRLAGDRYTQYF
TGTGCCAGCAGTCCGAGACTAGCGGGAGATAGATATACGCAGTATTTT
>TRBJ1-2|-|-|TRBV30
CAWSAFNYGYTF
TGTGCCTGGAGTGCCTTTAACTATGGCTACACCTTC
>TRBJ1-5|-|-|TRBV3-1/TRBV3-2
CASSRRDQPQHF
TGTGCCAGCAGCCGCCGAGATCAGCCCCAGCATTTT